This T cell receptor beta chain was found in a study of response to subunit inactivated influenza vaccine. The study's findings and limits: The authors put forward the suggestion that each seasonal influenza vaccination may bring in only a limited number of new T cells.

One entry per CDR3 protein, called by TCRdb with MiXCR from the RT-PCR reads. The data show 650,000 to 850,000 distinct CDR3 sequences, more than 11% seen once. The table lists this clonotype with a few counts. The antigen remains unidentified. Germline CDR1 is SGDLS and CDR2 is YYNGEE. CDR3 size: 15 residues. Trimming took 1 base from V and 4 from J; bases not matched to a gene: 5. V is TRBV9 and J is TRBJ2-1; 7 positions agree with TRBD2. Sequenced here: PBMCs from blood, sampled 14 to 15 days before vaccination. The sequence was obtained from a middle-aged man who received an inactivated influenza vaccine. The CDR3 protein is CASSVTGGPYNEQFF. The CDR3 region has the DNA TGTGCCAGCAGCGTAACGGGAGGACCGTACAATGAGCAGTTCTTC.